These 3 T cell receptor beta chains originate from one sample sequenced in a study of prognosis after radiotherapy for stage I lung cancer. Genomic DNA was subjected to two-round multiplex PCR for amplification of TCR beta CDR3. Individual primers that were specific to each TRBV and TRBJ gene served in first-round PCR. TCRdb fed the multiplex PCR reads into MiXCR, producing one record per CDR3 protein. The data show fewer than 30,000 distinct CDR3 sequences, with approximately 44% seen just once and under 15% held by the top ten. Sequenced material: PBMCs, taken before or after stereotactic body radiation therapy (not recorded which). All receptors derive from a donor over 45 with non-small cell lung cancer.

This clonotype was recorded many times. The chain uses TRBV4-2 and TRBJ2-1, with 9 bases identical to TRBD1. The V and J ends lost 0 bases and 4 bases, in that order; junction bases with no gene match: 4. Germline V CDR1 and CDR2: LGHNA, YNFKEQ. The CDR3 is 16 residues long. The CDR3 protein is CASSQDLGQGYNEQFF. The DNA for the CDR3 is TGTGCCAGCAGCCAAGATTTGGGACAGGGTTACAATGAGCAGTTCTTC.

This clonotype was detected only once. The J gene is TRBJ1-1, the V gene TRBV7-2, with D tentatively TRBD1 (5 bases). Germline V CDR1 and CDR2: SGHTA, FQGNSA. This CDR3 spans 13 amino acids. The V gene lost 5 bases and the J gene lost 2 bases, with 9 bases spanning the gap. DNA for the CDR3: TGTGCCAGCAGCCACGACAGCAACACTGAAGCTTTCTTT. It yields the protein CASSHDSNTEAFF.

V usage is TRBV20-1 and J usage is TRBJ2-3; TRBD2 might be the D (7 bases). CDR1 is DFQATT, CDR2 SNEGSKA, per germline (reference sequence). This CDR3 contains 16 residues. V lost 5 bases to trimming and J lost 5 bases, with 23 bases between them. CDR3 loop: CSASEAGAALGDTQYF. CDR3 DNA sequence: TGCAGTGCTTCAGAGGCGGGGGCAGCGTTGGGAGATACGCAGTATTTT.